This T cell receptor (beta chain) was identified in a study of shared clonotypes between healthy human individuals. On this clone itself: The antigen is unknown.

There are 17 residues in the CDR3. Per the germline V gene, CDR1 is SGHTA and CDR2 is FQGNSA. V lost 3 bases, J lost 0 bases, and 4 bases stayed unmatched. Generated by immunoSEQ multiplex PCR, the TCRdb table keeps only in-frame clones and is missing some. Among 550,000 to 600,000 clones, around 76% were seen once, and the ten largest hold around 12%. Study-level points and caveats: Represented diversity (both genetic and exposure-history) was limited by the small number of donors.

This clonotype originated in a woman in her forties in good health. Some clones in this sample may be carry-over from other donors' samples. Sequenced sample: PBMCs. The chain joins TRBV7-2 to TRBJ2-5; TRBD2 aligns across 13 bases. The CDR3 protein is CASSLGLAGRYQETQYF. DNA of the CDR3: TGTGCCAGCAGCTTGGGACTAGCGGGGCGGTACCAAGAGACCCAGTACTTC. The whole variable domain, filled in from reference TRBV7-2 and TRBJ2-5, reads GAGVSQSPSNKVTEKGKDVELRCDPISGHTALYWYRQSLGQGLEFLIYFQGNSAPDKSGLPSDRFSAERTGGSVSTLTIQRTQQEDSAVYLCASSLGLAGRYQETQYFGPGTRLLVL.